This TCR beta chain stems from a study of cytomegalovirus exposure and HLA in healthy donors. The ends lost 8 bases at V and 6 bases at J; junction bases unmatched: 5. Germline lookup yields CDR1 MDHEN and CDR2 SYDVKM. The CDR3 loop spans 12 amino acids. The study's findings and limits: Researchers left out some V segments, among them TRBV6-2 and TRBV6-3, as indistinguishable. Some TCR beta chains (roughly 160 of them) were listed as cytomegalovirus-associated. Presence/absence analyses took donor sequencing depth as roughly uniform.

The primer mix had 60 Vbeta and 13 Jbeta primers. Profiled with immunoSEQ multiplex PCR; TCRdb holds only in-frame clones, not every one. The sample carries 150,000 to 200,000 clones, around 80% recorded once. To note about this clone: Its target is not known.

This receptor was identified in a male donor in good health and CMV-seropositive. The V and J genes are TRBV28 and TRBJ1-2; 8 bases are shared with TRBD1. Sequencing used PBMCs. CDR3 residues: CASHGQGHGYTF. Written as DNA, the CDR3 is TGTGCCAGCCACGGACAGGGCCATGGCTACACCTTC.